The 10 T cell receptor beta chains presented below share a single source sample, sequenced in a study of blood T cell repertoires in COVID-19. This table comes from immunoSEQ multiplex PCR, and its TCRdb copy is limited to in-frame clones, with some not included. The table records approximately 350,000 clones, 80% to 85% of them present only once. The source material was PBMCs or T cells enriched from blood (not recorded which). All receptors come from a woman aged 50 to 60 who had recovered from COVID-19.

This clone has more than one count but fewer than ten. V and J are TRBV5-1 and TRBJ1-2; D is unclear. This CDR3 is built from 16 residues. Trimming left V 0 bases short and J 4 bases short, with 16 bases between. Per the germline V gene, CDR1 is SGHRS and CDR2 is YFSETQ. The DNA for the CDR3 is TGCGCCAGCAGCTTGGAGGCAGTTAGAGGTCCCTATGGCTACACCTTC. The encoded protein is CASSLEAVRGPYGYTF.

This clone has only a few counts. The chain couples TRBV5-1 to TRBJ1-2; D not certain. Germline values: CDR1 SGHRS, CDR2 YFSETQ. With 0 bases removed from V and 1 base from J, the gap between germline ends came to 10 bases. The CDR3 consists of 15 residues. The CDR3 protein is CASSLDWADNYGYTF. The CDR3 bases are TGCGCCAGCAGCTTGGACTGGGCTGATAACTATGGCTACACCTTC.

The chain couples TRBV19 to TRBJ1-5; weak D call: TRBD1 (6 bases). Germline loops: CDR1 LNHDA, CDR2 SQIVND (reference sequence). The CDR3 loop spans 15 amino acids. V was shortened by 4 bases and J by 3 bases, with 13 bases between the two germline ends. CDR3 DNA: TGTGCCAGTAGTAGAGGGGGGGCTAACAATCAGCCCCAGCATTTT. It codes for CASSRGGANNQPQHF.

The rearrangement joins TRBV7-9 to TRBJ1-1, with 7 bases matching TRBD1. Germline V gene lookup returns CDR1 SEHNR and CDR2 FQNEAQ (reference sequence). The CDR3 loop spans 11 amino acids. J was trimmed by 7 bases and V by 5 bases; bases with no gene match: 1. CDR3 coding DNA: TGTGCCAGCAGCCGGGACAGTGAAGCTTTCTTT. Translated: CASSRDSEAFF.

This chain connects TRBV15 to TRBJ1-4, with TRBD1 matching 8 bases. Germline loops: CDR1 LNHNV, CDR2 YYDKDF (reference sequence). Trimming cost V 3 bases and J 1 base; bases outside gene matches: 10. The CDR3 runs 18 residues. CDR3 DNA sequence: TGTGCCACCAGCAGCTTCCCAGGGGGCATCCAAACTAATGAAAAACTGTTTTTT. Its translation is CATSSFPGGIQTNEKLFF.

The J gene is TRBJ1-6, the V gene TRBV10-3, with D perhaps matching TRBD1 (6 bases). V was pared by 10 bases and J by 3 bases, with 19 bases between. This CDR3 contains 16 residues. Germline loops: CDR1 ENHRY, CDR2 SYGVKD. In DNA, the CDR3 is TGTGCCACCCACCCCAGCGGACAGTTCTATAATTCACCCCTCCACTTT. This gives the protein CATHPSGQFYNSPLHF.

This clone was seen only once. This chain joins TRBV10-3 and TRBJ1-1; 10 bases are shared with TRBD1. This CDR3 has 12 amino acids. V was pared by 7 bases and J by 6 bases, with 2 bases of the junction left unmatched. CDR1 and CDR2 (germline): ENHRY, SYGVKD. CDR3 sequence: CAITGTGAEAFF. The CDR3 DNA reads TGTGCCATCACCGGGACAGGGGCTGAAGCTTTCTTT.

This clone was seen a single time. The V call is TRBV19, the J call TRBJ2-1; weak D call: TRBD1 (5 bases). The ends were cut back, 5 bases at V and 0 bases at J, with 20 bases in the middle. The CDR3 length is 18 residues. The V gene's germline CDR1 is LNHDA and CDR2 SQIVND (reference sequence). This CDR3 reads CASSLQAWTIRSYNEQFF. The CDR3 DNA is TGTGCCAGTAGTCTACAGGCTTGGACCATCCGCTCCTACAATGAGCAGTTCTTC.

This chain uses TRBV19 with TRBJ2-7; 11 bases agree with TRBD2. V was pared by 3 bases and J by 2 bases, with 6 bases of the junction left unmatched. The CDR3 has 16 residues. Germline values: CDR1 LNHDA, CDR2 SQIVND (reference sequence). DNA of the CDR3: TGTGCCAGTAGTATCATCACTAGCGGGGGACCCTACGAGCAGTACTTC. Translation: CASSIITSGGPYEQYF.

This rearrangement joins TRBV6-5 to TRBJ2-7; TRBD1 aligns across 8 bases. Trimming cost V 7 bases and J 5 bases; bases outside gene matches: 13. CDR1 is MNHEY, CDR2 SVGAGI, per germline. The CDR3 length is 15 residues. The CDR3 DNA is TGTGCCAGCAAAAAAACCGGGACAGGCGGTCACGAGCAGTACTTC. The encoded protein is CASKKTGTGGHEQYF.